A selection of T cell receptor beta chains follows, all from one sample in a study of CD8 T cells in Susac syndrome. TCRdb reanalysed the immunoSEQ multiplex PCR reads using MiXCR and keeps one entry per CDR3 protein. The sample yields 150,000 to 180,000 distinct CDR3 sequences, over 85% seen once. Sequencing was carried out using CD8+ T cells from PBMCs. The receptors come from a human donor with multiple sclerosis. CDR3s leave out the opening cysteine and the closing phenylalanine or tryptophan. D genes are given only for firm matches.

D: -
J: TRBJ2-5
V: TRBV28
CDR3: ASSRQLRVNETQY

D: -
J: TRBJ2-3
V: TRBV12-3/TRBV12-4
CDR3: ASSLVGFLRGSDTQY

D: TRBD2
J: TRBJ2-5
V: TRBV3-1
CDR3: ASSQESAGGSVSEETQY

D: TRBD1
J: TRBJ1-2
V: TRBV13
CDR3: ASSAGQGTHYGYT

D: TRBD1
J: TRBJ2-7
V: TRBV12-3/TRBV12-4
CDR3: ASSLAEPGQWSYEQY

D: -
J: TRBJ2-1
V: TRBV2
CDR3: ASSESPGGGGNEQF

D: TRBD1
J: TRBJ2-2
V: TRBV5-1
CDR3: ASSSDRQSNTGELF

D: TRBD1
J: TRBJ2-7
V: TRBV13
CDR3: ASSGQGRSYEQY

D: -
J: TRBJ2-3
V: TRBV7-9
CDR3: ASSGSLTSSTDTQY

D: -
J: TRBJ1-2
V: TRBV10-3
CDR3: AIRVKDGYT